Following are 17 T cell receptor beta chains from one sample sequenced in a study of T cell changes during pregnancy in multiple sclerosis. Profiled with immunoSEQ multiplex PCR; TCRdb holds only in-frame clones, not every one. The repertoire includes 100,000 or so clones, approximately 92% of them detected once, and around 1.2% sits in the top ten. The sequences come from peripheral blood, collected in the second trimester of pregnancy. The receptors were gathered from a female donor with multiple sclerosis, enrolled in a pregnancy study.

The rearrangement joins TRBV5-1 to TRBJ2-1; 9 nucleotides line up with TRBD1. V lost 3 bases, J lost 7 bases, and 2 bases stayed unmatched. This CDR3 is 13 amino acids long. Germline CDR1 and CDR2: SGHRS and YFSETQ. This CDR3 is CASSSGQGNEQFF. For the CDR3, the DNA is TGCGCCAGCAGCTCAGGACAGGGGAATGAGCAGTTCTTC.

The gene calls are TRBV11-3 and TRBJ2-7; D call uncertain. The germline V gene has CDR1 SGHNT and CDR2 YENEEA. This CDR3 spans 16 amino acids. Deletions cut 2 bases from V and 5 bases from J, with 19 bases between. This CDR3 is CASSLRRRVVGHEQYF. In DNA, the CDR3 is TGTGCCAGCAGCTTAAGAAGACGGGTGGTGGGTCACGAGCAGTACTTC.

This chain uses TRBV7-3 with TRBJ2-3, with TRBD1 as a possible D gene (5 bases). V was trimmed by 6 bases and J by 0 bases, leaving 10 bases between them. CDR3 length: 14 amino acids. Germline CDR1 reads SGHTA; CDR2 reads FQGTGA. The CDR3 region is CASSSQGSTDTQYF. The DNA for the CDR3 is TGTGCCAGCAGTTCCCAGGGTAGCACAGATACGCAGTATTTT. Combining the CDR3 with reference TRBV7-3 and TRBJ2-3 gives the whole variable domain GAGVSQTPSNKVTEKGKYVELRCDPISGHTALYWYRQSLGQGPEFLIYFQGTGAADDSGLPNDRFFAVRPEGSVSTLKIQRTERGDSAVYLCASSSQGSTDTQYFGPGTRLTVL.

The V and J genes are TRBV6-6 and TRBJ1-1; D remains ambiguous. The CDR3 has 12 amino acids. Trimming pared 2 bases from V and 7 bases from J, leaving 8 bases between. Germline values: CDR1 MNHNY, CDR2 SVGAGI (reference sequence). The CDR3 loop is CASSYGSGEAFF. The CDR3 DNA reads as TGTGCCAGCAGTTACGGTTCGGGTGAAGCTTTCTTT.

The rearrangement links TRBV7-9 to TRBJ2-6, with D possibly TRBD1 on 5 matching bases. Per germline, CDR1 SEHNR and CDR2 FQNEAQ (reference sequence). Trimming removed 5 bases at V and 2 bases at J, with 16 bases between. The CDR3 is 17 residues long. The CDR3 sequence: CASSVELGVTGANVLTF. In DNA, the CDR3 is TGTGCCAGCAGCGTGGAGCTAGGGGTTACTGGGGCCAACGTCCTGACTTTC.

This clone was counted only a few times. The rearrangement uses TRBV28 and TRBJ1-1, with D hard to call. Trimming took 2 bases from V and 1 from J, leaving 14 bases between them. The length of the CDR3 is 16 residues. The germline CDR1 and CDR2 sequences are MDHEN and SYDVKM. This chain's CDR3 is CASSLTPGPRNTEAFF. In nucleotides, the CDR3 is TGTGCCAGCAGTTTAACGCCAGGCCCCCGGAACACTGAAGCTTTCTTT.

This clone was seen once. This CDR3 reads CASSIQRQGAQGYTF. The CDR3 DNA follows: TGTGCCAGTAGTATTCAGAGGCAGGGGGCGCAAGGCTACACCTTC. The V gene is TRBV19, the J gene TRBJ1-2; TRBD1 agrees at 8 bases. J gave up 8 bases and V 3 bases, and 11 bases lay outside the gene matches. This CDR3 is built from 15 residues. CDR1 LNHDA and CDR2 SQIVND come from the germline V gene (reference sequence).

V is TRBV29-1 and J is TRBJ2-7; 10 bases agree with TRBD1. CDR1 and CDR2 from the germline V gene are SQVTM and ANQGSEA. This CDR3 contains 17 residues. With V trimmed by 8 bases and J by 3 bases, 19 bases remained unmatched. CDR3 coding DNA: TGCAGCATTTGGGGGGGACAGGGGACCCCCGAAAGCTACGAGCAGTACTTC. This sequence encodes CSIWGGQGTPESYEQYF.

V gene TRBV5-1 combines with J gene TRBJ2-2; TRBD1 might be the D (6 bases). The germline V and J ends were trimmed by 1 base and 1 base, with 11 bases remaining between them. The CDR3 consists of 16 residues. Looked up from germline, CDR1 is SGHRS and CDR2 is YFSETQ. Here the CDR3 reads CASSLSGHQNTGELFF. As DNA, the CDR3 is TGCGCCAGCAGCTTGTCGGGACACCAGAACACCGGGGAGCTGTTTTTT.

The CDR3 is CASRFPDSGGYTF. CDR3 nucleotide sequence: TGTGCCAGCAGATTCCCCGACAGCGGGGGCTACACCTTC. The chain joins TRBV6-5 to TRBJ1-2; D may be TRBD1 (5 bases). V was pared by 6 bases and J by 8 bases, with 16 bases between. CDR3 length: 13 amino acids. Germline V CDR1 and CDR2: MNHEY, SVGAGI.

The chain uses TRBV30 and TRBJ2-3; 11 bases line up with TRBD2. The CDR3 has 16 amino acids. The germline V gene encodes CDR1 GTSNPN and CDR2 SVGIG (reference sequence). Trimming cost V 1 base and J 6 bases; bases outside gene matches: 9. In DNA form, the CDR3 reads TGTGCCTGGAGTGCACCGGGACTAGCGGCCCCCGATACGCAGTATTTT. This sequence encodes CAWSAPGLAAPDTQYF.

The chain joins TRBV19 to TRBJ1-2; 8 nucleotides align to TRBD1. Germline CDR1 and CDR2: LNHDA and SQIVND (reference sequence). The V gene end was trimmed by 4 bases and the J gene end by 5 bases; junction bases not matched to a gene: 9. This CDR3 region has 15 residues. In DNA form, the CDR3 reads TGTGCCAGTAGTACCCGGGACAGGAAATTGTATGGCTACACCTTC. It codes for CASSTRDRKLYGYTF.

The J gene is TRBJ2-7, the V gene TRBV7-8; 8 positions match TRBD2. V shed 1 base and J 2 bases; nucleotides not matched to a gene: 7. In germline, CDR1 is SGHVS, CDR2 FQNEAQ. The length of the CDR3 is 16 residues. CDR3 DNA sequence: TGTGCCAGCAGCTTAGGAGGGCTAGCGGGCGCCTACGAGCAGTACTTC. This codes for CASSLGGLAGAYEQYF. The entire variable domain, with the rest obtained from reference TRBV7-8 and TRBJ2-7, is as follows: GAGVSQSPRYKVAKRGQDVALRCDPISGHVSLFWYQQALGQGPEFLTYFQNEAQLDKSGLPSDRFFAERPEGSVSTLKIQRTQQEDSAVYLCASSLGGLAGAYEQYFGPGTRLTVT.

The chain links TRBV28 to TRBJ2-3; 9 bases agree with TRBD1. Trimming at V came to 6 bases and at J to 5 bases, leaving 6 bases not matched to a gene. In germline, CDR1 is MDHEN, CDR2 SYDVKM. This CDR3 comprises 14 residues. CDR3 amino acids: CASRLQGAVDTQYF. The CDR3 DNA is TGTGCCAGCAGATTACAGGGGGCTGTAGATACGCAGTATTTT.

The chain couples TRBV5-6 to TRBJ2-5; 11 bases agree with TRBD2. Germline CDR1 is SGHDT and CDR2 is YYEEEE. Trimming took 1 base from V and 1 from J; bases not matched to a gene: 9. CDR3 size: 18 residues. DNA for the CDR3: TGTGCCAGCAGCTTGCGGCTAGCGGGGGGCCGACGCCAAGAGACCCAGTACTTC. Its translation: CASSLRLAGGRRQETQYF.

This rearrangement joins TRBV2 to TRBJ1-1; D is unresolved. V lost 0 bases, J lost 5 bases, and 4 bases lay in between. Per the germline V gene, CDR1 is SNHLY and CDR2 is FYNNEI. This CDR3 spans 12 amino acids. CDR3 sequence reads: CASSEARTEAFF. The DNA for the CDR3 is TGTGCCAGCAGTGAAGCGAGGACTGAAGCTTTCTTT.

This chain joins TRBV5-4 and TRBJ2-7; D perhaps matches TRBD1 (5 bases). The V end lost 0 bases, the J end lost 4 bases, and 11 bases lay between the germline ends. The CDR3 spans 14 residues. Germline-derived CDR1 and CDR2 are SGHNT and YYREEE (reference sequence). CDR3 residues: CASSLGQGRYEQYF. Written as DNA, the CDR3 is TGTGCCAGCAGCTTGGGCCAGGGTCGGTACGAGCAGTACTTC.